This T cell receptor (beta chain) was recorded in a study of Ad26.COV2.S vaccination and SARS-CoV-2 variants. Findings and limits, study-wide: Total T cell responses, in the TCR breadth and depth analyses, may have been underestimated.

The treatment here: some 19 received Ad26.COV2.S at low or high dose, single or two shots; 5 received placebo; per-sample allocation not given. Sample collection was performed on day 63 after the first vaccine or placebo injection. Note on this clone: The target antigen is unknown.

CDR1 and CDR2 (germline): SGHTA, FQGNSA. The CDR3 consists of 15 residues. Trimming removed 5 bases at V and 10 bases at J, with 21 bases between. Generated by immunoSEQ multiplex PCR, the TCRdb table keeps only in-frame clones and is missing some. The data hold about 320,000 clones, with around 81% observed a single time. Sequences were derived from peripheral blood, sampled in a trial of Ad26.COV2.S vaccine versus placebo. The sequence came from a person between 18 and 65 years old who received the Ad26.COV2.S COVID-19 vaccine or a placebo. The V and J genes are TRBV7-2 and TRBJ2-1; D may be TRBD1 or TRBD2 (5 bases each). The CDR3 sequence: CASSLTGAAEGEQFF. The CDR3 DNA follows: TGTGCCAGCAGCCTTACCGGGGCGGCCGAAGGGGAGCAGTTCTTC.